This T cell receptor (beta chain) was sequenced during a study of blood T cells in healthy people across ages. A second PCR of 7 to 11 cycles used a sample-barcoded 5' primer and a J-beta primer mix. Each CDR3 protein gets one entry after TCRdb re-called the 5' RACE reads with MiXCR. The table records about 290,000 distinct CDR3 sequences, roughly a quarter of them present only once. Germline V CDR1 and CDR2: SGHTA, FQGTGA. CDR3 size: 12 residues. V dropped 2 bases and J dropped 6 bases, with 5 bases sitting between them. The sequenced sample was blood. The sequence came from a woman in her 70s in good health. The rearrangement links TRBV7-3 to TRBJ2-1; D is unresolved. Here the CDR3 DNA reads TGTGCCAGCAGCTTAGTGGCCAATGAGCAGTTCTTC. This encodes CASSLVANEQFF.